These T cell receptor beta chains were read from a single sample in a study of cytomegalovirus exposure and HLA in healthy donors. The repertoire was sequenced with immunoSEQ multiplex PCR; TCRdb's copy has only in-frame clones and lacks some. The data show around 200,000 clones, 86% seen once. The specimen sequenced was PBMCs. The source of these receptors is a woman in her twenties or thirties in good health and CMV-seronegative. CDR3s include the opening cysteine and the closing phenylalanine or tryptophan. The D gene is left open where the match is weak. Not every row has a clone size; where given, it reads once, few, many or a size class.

cdr3_aa: CASSRRTGTWSYGYTF
cdr3_nt: TGTGCCAGCAGCCGCCGGACAGGCACCTGGAGCTATGGCTACACCTTC
clone_size: NA
j_call: TRBJ1-2
d_call: TRBD1
v_call: TRBV28

cdr3_aa: CASSFRPGQDMNTEAFF
cdr3_nt: TGTGCCAGCAGCTTCAGACCGGGACAAGACATGAACACTGAAGCTTTCTTT
clone_size: NA
j_call: TRBJ1-1
d_call: NA
v_call: TRBV11-2

cdr3_aa: CASSLLVTGGGWEKLFF
cdr3_nt: TGTGCCAGCAGCTTATTAGTGACAGGGGGCGGTTGGGAAAAACTGTTTTTT
clone_size: NA
j_call: TRBJ1-4
d_call: TRBD1
v_call: TRBV7-9

cdr3_aa: CASSRRTSGNTGELFF
cdr3_nt: TGTGCCAGCAGTCGGAGGACTAGCGGGAACACCGGGGAGCTGTTTTTT
clone_size: NA
j_call: TRBJ2-2
d_call: TRBD2
v_call: TRBV28

cdr3_aa: CASSSGTGAYNEQFF
cdr3_nt: TGTGCCAGCAGCTCCGGGACAGGGGCATACAATGAGCAGTTCTTC
clone_size: once
j_call: TRBJ2-1
d_call: TRBD1
v_call: TRBV5-4

cdr3_aa: CASSSSGANVLTF
cdr3_nt: TGTGCCAGCAGTTCGTCGGGGGCCAACGTCCTGACTTTC
clone_size: few
j_call: TRBJ2-6
d_call: NA
v_call: TRBV6-1

cdr3_aa: CSAKRGLMETQYF
cdr3_nt: TGCAGCGCTAAAAGGGGCCTAATGGAGACCCAGTACTTC
clone_size: NA
j_call: TRBJ2-5
d_call: NA
v_call: TRBV29-1

cdr3_aa: CAWSRRTGRGYTF
cdr3_nt: TGTGCCTGGAGTCGTCGGACGGGGAGAGGCTACACCTTC
clone_size: once
j_call: TRBJ1-2
d_call: NA
v_call: TRBV30

cdr3_aa: CAISSGRDQGNPEAFF
cdr3_nt: TGTGCCATCTCCAGCGGGAGGGACCAAGGAAACCCTGAAGCTTTCTTT
clone_size: NA
j_call: TRBJ1-1
d_call: NA
v_call: TRBV10-3

cdr3_aa: CASNEQGANEKLFF
cdr3_nt: TGTGCCAGCAATGAACAGGGGGCTAATGAAAAACTGTTTTTT
clone_size: NA
j_call: TRBJ1-4
d_call: TRBD1
v_call: TRBV28

cdr3_aa: CASRDTGTGEQYF
cdr3_nt: TGCGCCAGCAGGGACACAGGGACGGGGGAGCAGTACTTC
clone_size: NA
j_call: TRBJ2-7
d_call: NA
v_call: TRBV5-1

cdr3_aa: CAISLGQGGESPLHF
cdr3_nt: TGTGCCATCAGTCTAGGACAGGGCGGCGAATCACCCCTCCACTTT
clone_size: NA
j_call: TRBJ1-6
d_call: TRBD1
v_call: TRBV10-3

cdr3_aa: CANSLAGYSNQPQHF
cdr3_nt: TGTGCCAACAGTTTGGCAGGTTATAGCAATCAGCCCCAGCATTTT
clone_size: once
j_call: TRBJ1-5
d_call: NA
v_call: TRBV28

cdr3_aa: CASSDPRDTKETQYF
cdr3_nt: TGTGCCAGCAGTGACCCTCGGGACACGAAAGAGACCCAGTACTTC
clone_size: NA
j_call: TRBJ2-5
d_call: NA
v_call: TRBV25-1

cdr3_aa: CASLPGGSTDTQYF
cdr3_nt: TGTGCCAGCCTACCGGGGGGAAGCACAGATACGCAGTATTTT
clone_size: NA
j_call: TRBJ2-3
d_call: TRBD2
v_call: TRBV6-1

cdr3_aa: CASSLSGGAVTGELFF
cdr3_nt: TGTGCCAGCAGCTTATCCGGGGGGGCGGTCACCGGGGAGCTGTTTTTT
clone_size: once
j_call: TRBJ2-2
d_call: TRBD2
v_call: TRBV11-3

cdr3_aa: CASSGTSGLYEQYF
cdr3_nt: TGTGCCAGCAGCGGGACTAGCGGACTGTACGAGCAGTACTTC
clone_size: NA
j_call: TRBJ2-7
d_call: TRBD2
v_call: TRBV5-8

cdr3_aa: CASSLALLAGDTDTQYF
cdr3_nt: TGTGCCAGCAGCTTGGCACTACTAGCGGGAGACACAGATACGCAGTATTTT
clone_size: NA
j_call: TRBJ2-3
d_call: TRBD2
v_call: TRBV5-4

cdr3_aa: CASSPFPEFSYEQYF
cdr3_nt: TGTGCCAGCAGCCCCTTCCCAGAATTCTCCTACGAGCAGTACTTC
clone_size: NA
j_call: TRBJ2-7
d_call: NA
v_call: TRBV7-9

cdr3_aa: CASSALAGGQDTQYF
cdr3_nt: TGTGCCAGCAGTGCACTAGCGGGGGGGCAAGATACGCAGTATTTT
clone_size: NA
j_call: TRBJ2-3
d_call: TRBD2
v_call: TRBV6-1

cdr3_aa: CASRGHSNSPLHF
cdr3_nt: TGTGCCAGCAGGGGGCACAGTAATTCACCCCTCCACTTT
clone_size: NA
j_call: TRBJ1-6
d_call: NA
v_call: TRBV6-5

cdr3_aa: CASSLEAGGDNEQFF
cdr3_nt: TGTGCCAGCAGCTTAGAAGCGGGGGGAGACAATGAGCAGTTCTTC
clone_size: NA
j_call: TRBJ2-1
d_call: TRBD2
v_call: TRBV11-1

cdr3_aa: CAISVDRVHEAFF
cdr3_nt: TGTGCCATCAGTGTGGACAGGGTACATGAAGCTTTCTTT
clone_size: NA
j_call: TRBJ1-1
d_call: TRBD1
v_call: TRBV10-3

cdr3_aa: CASSLDFGQGDQPQHF
cdr3_nt: TGTGCCAGCAGCTTAGACTTTGGACAGGGGGATCAGCCCCAGCATTTT
clone_size: NA
j_call: TRBJ1-5
d_call: TRBD1
v_call: TRBV11-3

cdr3_aa: CASGMGGSNTGELFF
cdr3_nt: TGCGCCAGCGGAATGGGCGGGTCAAACACCGGGGAGCTGTTTTTT
clone_size: NA
j_call: TRBJ2-2
d_call: NA
v_call: TRBV5-1

cdr3_aa: CASSLVDSTNPIYNEQFF
cdr3_nt: TGCGCCAGCAGCTTGGTGGACAGCACGAACCCAATCTACAATGAGCAGTTCTTC
clone_size: NA
j_call: TRBJ2-1
d_call: NA
v_call: TRBV5-1

cdr3_aa: CASSSTSGDTYEQYF
cdr3_nt: TGTGCCAGCAGCTCCACTAGCGGAGACACCTACGAGCAGTACTTC
clone_size: NA
j_call: TRBJ2-7
d_call: TRBD2
v_call: TRBV11-1

cdr3_aa: CASSLGDGGMNTEAFF
cdr3_nt: TGTGCCAGCAGCCTCGGGGACGGGGGAATGAACACTGAAGCTTTCTTT
clone_size: NA
j_call: TRBJ1-1
d_call: NA
v_call: TRBV7-9

cdr3_aa: CASSPQAYLSSGANVLTF
cdr3_nt: TGTGCCAGTAGTCCACAGGCGTACCTTAGCTCTGGGGCCAACGTCCTGACTTTC
clone_size: NA
j_call: TRBJ2-6
d_call: NA
v_call: TRBV19

cdr3_aa: CASSEALATEAFF
cdr3_nt: TGTGCCAGCAGTGAAGCGCTAGCCACTGAAGCTTTCTTT
clone_size: NA
j_call: TRBJ1-1
d_call: NA
v_call: TRBV2

cdr3_aa: CASSDGTFMGLARDEQYF
cdr3_nt: TGTGCCAGCAGCGACGGGACCTTCATGGGACTAGCTCGCGACGAGCAGTACTTC
clone_size: NA
j_call: TRBJ2-7
d_call: TRBD2
v_call: TRBV2

cdr3_aa: CAISGDKAYNEQFF
cdr3_nt: TGTGCCATCAGTGGGGACAAGGCTTACAATGAGCAGTTCTTC
clone_size: NA
j_call: TRBJ2-1
d_call: NA
v_call: TRBV10-3

cdr3_aa: CASSRGTQETQYF
cdr3_nt: TGTGCCAGCAGCCGAGGAACCCAAGAGACCCAGTACTTC
clone_size: once
j_call: TRBJ2-5
d_call: NA
v_call: TRBV7-3

cdr3_aa: CASSQTGPTGELFF
cdr3_nt: TGTGCCAGCAGCCAAACAGGACCCACCGGGGAGCTGTTTTTT
clone_size: NA
j_call: TRBJ2-2
d_call: NA
v_call: TRBV14

cdr3_aa: CSVEKGARAFF
cdr3_nt: TGCAGCGTTGAAAAAGGGGCAAGGGCTTTCTTT
clone_size: few
j_call: TRBJ1-1
d_call: NA
v_call: TRBV29-1

cdr3_aa: CASSPQTGVGQPQHF
cdr3_nt: TGTGCCAGCAGTCCCCAGACAGGGGTAGGTCAGCCCCAGCATTTT
clone_size: NA
j_call: TRBJ1-5
d_call: TRBD1
v_call: TRBV27

cdr3_aa: CSVRETGGTEKLFF
cdr3_nt: TGCAGCGTTAGAGAGACAGGGGGCACTGAAAAACTGTTTTTT
clone_size: NA
j_call: TRBJ1-4
d_call: TRBD1
v_call: TRBV29-1

cdr3_aa: CASSRGTGGPYEQYF
cdr3_nt: TGCGCCAGCAGCCGAGGGACAGGGGGCCCCTACGAGCAGTACTTC
clone_size: few
j_call: TRBJ2-7
d_call: TRBD1
v_call: TRBV4-1

cdr3_aa: CASSLVRSAYEQYF
cdr3_nt: TGTGCCAGCAGCTTAGTACGCAGCGCCTACGAGCAGTACTTC
clone_size: NA
j_call: TRBJ2-7
d_call: NA
v_call: TRBV7-9

cdr3_aa: CATSGRFHEQYF
cdr3_nt: TGTGCTACTAGCGGGAGGTTCCACGAGCAGTACTTC
clone_size: few
j_call: TRBJ2-7
d_call: TRBD2
v_call: TRBV27

cdr3_aa: CASSLEQGVDNEQFF
cdr3_nt: TGTGCCAGCAGCTTAGAACAGGGGGTTGACAATGAGCAGTTCTTC
clone_size: NA
j_call: TRBJ2-1
d_call: TRBD1
v_call: TRBV7-9

cdr3_aa: CASSWYLTSGDETQYF
cdr3_nt: TGCGCCAGCAGCTGGTACCTGACTAGCGGGGATGAGACCCAGTACTTC
clone_size: NA
j_call: TRBJ2-5
d_call: TRBD2
v_call: TRBV5-1

cdr3_aa: CASRNLGGYQETQYF
cdr3_nt: TGTGCCAGCCGAAACCTGGGAGGGTATCAAGAGACCCAGTACTTC
clone_size: NA
j_call: TRBJ2-5
d_call: TRBD2
v_call: TRBV6-6